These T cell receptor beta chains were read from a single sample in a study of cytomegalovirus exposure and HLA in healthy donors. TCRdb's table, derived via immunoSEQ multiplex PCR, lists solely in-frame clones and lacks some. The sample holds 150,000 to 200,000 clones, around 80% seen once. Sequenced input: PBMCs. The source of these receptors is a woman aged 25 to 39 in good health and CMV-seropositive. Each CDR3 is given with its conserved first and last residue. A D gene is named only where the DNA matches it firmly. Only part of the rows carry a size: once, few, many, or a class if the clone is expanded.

cdr3_nt: TGCGCCAGCAGCCAAGATGGTGGCGGTACCAGAAGGGATACGCAGTATTTT
cdr3_aa: CASSQDGGGTRRDTQYF
d_call: NA
clone_size: NA
v_call: TRBV4-1
j_call: TRBJ2-3

cdr3_nt: TGCGCCAGCAGCCCCGGGACTCCCTACGAGCAGTACTTC
cdr3_aa: CASSPGTPYEQYF
d_call: NA
clone_size: NA
v_call: TRBV10-2
j_call: TRBJ2-7

cdr3_nt: TGTGCCAGCAGCTCCACAGGGCGTCGGGAGCAGTACTTC
cdr3_aa: CASSSTGRREQYF
d_call: NA
clone_size: NA
v_call: TRBV13
j_call: TRBJ2-7

cdr3_nt: TGTGCCAGCAGCCGAGACATGCACTATGGCTACACCTTC
cdr3_aa: CASSRDMHYGYTF
d_call: NA
clone_size: once
v_call: TRBV7-8
j_call: TRBJ1-2

cdr3_nt: TGCAGTGCTATATACTACAATGAGCAGTTCTTC
cdr3_aa: CSAIYYNEQFF
d_call: NA
clone_size: once
v_call: TRBV20-1
j_call: TRBJ2-1

cdr3_nt: TGTGCCAGCAGTCGGGGCCGAGGGGGGGGAAATTACGAGCAGTACTTC
cdr3_aa: CASSRGRGGGNYEQYF
d_call: NA
clone_size: NA
v_call: TRBV27
j_call: TRBJ2-7

cdr3_nt: TGTGCCAGCAGTCCCGGGACTAGCGGGGCCAACGTCCTGACTTTC
cdr3_aa: CASSPGTSGANVLTF
d_call: TRBD2
clone_size: NA
v_call: TRBV27
j_call: TRBJ2-6

cdr3_nt: TGTGCCAGCAGCTTCGAAGCAACAGATACGCAGTATTTT
cdr3_aa: CASSFEATDTQYF
d_call: NA
clone_size: NA
v_call: TRBV11-3
j_call: TRBJ2-3

cdr3_nt: TGTGCCAGCAGCTTCACCGTACAGGGGGGCAACAATGAGCAGTTCTTC
cdr3_aa: CASSFTVQGGNNEQFF
d_call: TRBD1
clone_size: NA
v_call: TRBV7-8
j_call: TRBJ2-1

cdr3_nt: TGTGCCAGCAGTTACGGGACTAGCGCAGATACGCAGTATTTT
cdr3_aa: CASSYGTSADTQYF
d_call: TRBD2
clone_size: few
v_call: TRBV6-5
j_call: TRBJ2-3

cdr3_nt: TGTGCCAGCGGGAGACTAGCGGGCTGGGAGCAGTTCTTC
cdr3_aa: CASGRLAGWEQFF
d_call: TRBD2
clone_size: NA
v_call: TRBV2
j_call: TRBJ2-1

cdr3_nt: TGTGCCAGCAGCAGCCCCGGGACAGGGGGCCGTGGCACCTTC
cdr3_aa: CASSSPGTGGRGTF
d_call: TRBD1
clone_size: NA
v_call: TRBV5-6
j_call: TRBJ1-2

cdr3_nt: TGTGCCAGCAGGAAGACAGCTACCTTGAACACTGAAGCTTTCTTT
cdr3_aa: CASRKTATLNTEAFF
d_call: NA
clone_size: NA
v_call: TRBV19
j_call: TRBJ1-1

cdr3_nt: TGTGCCAGCAGCCAAGATAGGCTAGCGGGTGGTATTGAGCAGTTCTTC
cdr3_aa: CASSQDRLAGGIEQFF
d_call: TRBD2
clone_size: NA
v_call: TRBV4-2
j_call: TRBJ2-1

cdr3_nt: TGCGCCAGCAGCAGCGGACGGGAGGGGATTCCCAACGAGCAGTACTTC
cdr3_aa: CASSSGREGIPNEQYF
d_call: TRBD2
clone_size: NA
v_call: TRBV5-1
j_call: TRBJ2-7

cdr3_nt: TGTGCCAGCAGCAGGGGACTAGCGGGAGACACAGATACGCAGTATTTT
cdr3_aa: CASSRGLAGDTDTQYF
d_call: TRBD2
clone_size: NA
v_call: TRBV9
j_call: TRBJ2-3

cdr3_nt: TGTGCCATCAGTGAAGTACTAGCGGACACCTACGAGCAGTACTTC
cdr3_aa: CAISEVLADTYEQYF
d_call: TRBD2
clone_size: NA
v_call: TRBV10-3
j_call: TRBJ2-7

cdr3_nt: TGTGCCAGCAGTTACTCGGGGACAGCAACTAATGAAAAACTGTTTTTT
cdr3_aa: CASSYSGTATNEKLFF
d_call: TRBD1
clone_size: NA
v_call: TRBV6-5
j_call: TRBJ1-4

cdr3_nt: TGCAGCGTTGATAGCAGTAGAACACTCGGAGCTTTCTTT
cdr3_aa: CSVDSSRTLGAFF
d_call: NA
clone_size: NA
v_call: TRBV29-1
j_call: TRBJ1-1

cdr3_nt: TGTGCCAGCAGTTTTCGGGGGATCCAAACTGGCGAGCAGTACTTC
cdr3_aa: CASSFRGIQTGEQYF
d_call: NA
clone_size: NA
v_call: TRBV27
j_call: TRBJ2-7

cdr3_nt: TGTGCCAGCGGCCTAGCGGGAGGAAACAATGAGCAGTTCTTC
cdr3_aa: CASGLAGGNNEQFF
d_call: TRBD2
clone_size: NA
v_call: TRBV6-4
j_call: TRBJ2-1

cdr3_nt: TGTGCCAGCAGCCAGGACAGGGGCGCTGAAGCTTTCTTT
cdr3_aa: CASSQDRGAEAFF
d_call: TRBD1
clone_size: NA
v_call: TRBV14
j_call: TRBJ1-1

cdr3_nt: TGTGCCTGGATGAGTCGTGGCGGGAGGTCCCAAGGTGATGAGCAGTTCTTC
cdr3_aa: CAWMSRGGRSQGDEQFF
d_call: TRBD2
clone_size: NA
v_call: TRBV30
j_call: TRBJ2-1

cdr3_nt: TGTGCCAGCAGCTTATCCAGGTTAGATACGCAGTATTTT
cdr3_aa: CASSLSRLDTQYF
d_call: NA
clone_size: NA
v_call: TRBV7-2
j_call: TRBJ2-3

cdr3_nt: TGTGCCAGCAGCGGTGGACGGGATAACATGAACACTGAAGCTTTCTTT
cdr3_aa: CASSGGRDNMNTEAFF
d_call: NA
clone_size: NA
v_call: TRBV11-3
j_call: TRBJ1-1

cdr3_nt: TGTGCCAGCAGTCCCAATGGGGGGGGGACTGAAGCTTTCTTT
cdr3_aa: CASSPNGGGTEAFF
d_call: NA
clone_size: NA
v_call: TRBV27
j_call: TRBJ1-1

cdr3_nt: TGCAGCGTTGCGGGGGGTGCGGGGGCCAACGTCCTGACTTTC
cdr3_aa: CSVAGGAGANVLTF
d_call: TRBD2
clone_size: NA
v_call: TRBV29-1
j_call: TRBJ2-6

cdr3_nt: TGTGCCAGCAGCTCTAGCGGGATCTCCTACAATGAGCAGTTCTTC
cdr3_aa: CASSSSGISYNEQFF
d_call: TRBD2
clone_size: NA
v_call: TRBV11-3
j_call: TRBJ2-1

cdr3_nt: TGTGCCTGGAGCGGGACAGGGGGCAATCAGCCCCAGCATTTT
cdr3_aa: CAWSGTGGNQPQHF
d_call: TRBD1
clone_size: NA
v_call: TRBV30
j_call: TRBJ1-5

cdr3_nt: TGTGCCAGCAGTTTATGGGTAGCGGGAGGCTCCTACAATGAGCAGTTCTTC
cdr3_aa: CASSLWVAGGSYNEQFF
d_call: TRBD2
clone_size: NA
v_call: TRBV28
j_call: TRBJ2-1

cdr3_nt: TGTGCCAGCAGCCAAGAAGGACCTAGCGGGAGTTCAGTTGAGCAGTTCTTC
cdr3_aa: CASSQEGPSGSSVEQFF
d_call: TRBD2
clone_size: once
v_call: TRBV14
j_call: TRBJ2-1

cdr3_nt: TGTGCCAGCAGCTTACTAGACGAGCAGTACTTC
cdr3_aa: CASSLLDEQYF
d_call: NA
clone_size: few
v_call: TRBV5-4
j_call: TRBJ2-7

cdr3_nt: TGCAGCGTTGAACCTAGCTATGAGCAGTTCTTC
cdr3_aa: CSVEPSYEQFF
d_call: NA
clone_size: NA
v_call: TRBV29-1
j_call: TRBJ2-1

cdr3_nt: TGTGCCAGCAGTCCCACGACAGGGATCTTGTACGAGCAGTACTTC
cdr3_aa: CASSPTTGILYEQYF
d_call: TRBD1
clone_size: NA
v_call: TRBV5-4
j_call: TRBJ2-7

cdr3_nt: TGTGCCAGCACCCCGACAGGGGGCTCGAACACTGAAGCTTTCTTT
cdr3_aa: CASTPTGGSNTEAFF
d_call: TRBD1
clone_size: NA
v_call: TRBV5-6
j_call: TRBJ1-1

cdr3_nt: TGTGCCAGCAGTGAAGCAAGGGCGGGAGGCGTCTACGAGCAGTACTTC
cdr3_aa: CASSEARAGGVYEQYF
d_call: TRBD2
clone_size: NA
v_call: TRBV2
j_call: TRBJ2-7

cdr3_nt: TGTGCCAGCAGTCGAGGACAAGAAGCTTTCTTT
cdr3_aa: CASSRGQEAFF
d_call: NA
clone_size: NA
v_call: TRBV11-2
j_call: TRBJ1-1

cdr3_nt: TGTGCCAGCTCCGAGGCAGGGGTAGAATGGTACGAGCAGTACTTC
cdr3_aa: CASSEAGVEWYEQYF
d_call: NA
clone_size: NA
v_call: TRBV5-4
j_call: TRBJ2-7

cdr3_nt: TGTGCCAGCAGTACGGCCGGACAGGCGGGACTAGCGGAAGAATACGAGCAGTACTTC
cdr3_aa: CASSTAGQAGLAEEYEQYF
d_call: TRBD2
clone_size: NA
v_call: TRBV28
j_call: TRBJ2-7

cdr3_nt: TGTGCCAGCAGTGACTACAGGACCACAGATACGCAGTATTTT
cdr3_aa: CASSDYRTTDTQYF
d_call: NA
clone_size: few
v_call: TRBV25-1
j_call: TRBJ2-3

cdr3_nt: TGTGCCAGCAGTCCATCGACAGGGAACTTTTACTATGGCTACACCTTC
cdr3_aa: CASSPSTGNFYYGYTF
d_call: TRBD1
clone_size: NA
v_call: TRBV28
j_call: TRBJ1-2

cdr3_nt: TGTGCCAGCAGTCTCGGGTCTTACGTAAATCAGCCCCAGCATTTT
cdr3_aa: CASSLGSYVNQPQHF
d_call: NA
clone_size: once
v_call: TRBV27
j_call: TRBJ1-5

cdr3_nt: TGTGCCAGCAGTTTAAGGGGATATAGCAATCAGCCCCAGCATTTT
cdr3_aa: CASSLRGYSNQPQHF
d_call: NA
clone_size: NA
v_call: TRBV28
j_call: TRBJ1-5

cdr3_nt: TGTGCCAGCAGCCTGGACAGGGATCAGCCCCAGCATTTT
cdr3_aa: CASSLDRDQPQHF
d_call: TRBD1
clone_size: NA
v_call: TRBV11-1
j_call: TRBJ1-5

cdr3_nt: TGCAGCGTTAGCGGGAGGGTTTCTTCGGAGACCCAGTACTTC
cdr3_aa: CSVSGRVSSETQYF
d_call: TRBD2
clone_size: NA
v_call: TRBV29-1
j_call: TRBJ2-5

cdr3_nt: TGTGCCAGCTCACCTTCCTCAGGGAACACTGAAGCTTTCTTT
cdr3_aa: CASSPSSGNTEAFF
d_call: NA
clone_size: NA
v_call: TRBV18
j_call: TRBJ1-1

cdr3_nt: TGTGCCAGCAGCGTGGGACAGGCCATCACAGATACGCAGTATTTT
cdr3_aa: CASSVGQAITDTQYF
d_call: TRBD1
clone_size: NA
v_call: TRBV9
j_call: TRBJ2-3

cdr3_nt: TGTGCCAGCAGTCGACACCGGGACAGGGGGCGGGAGCAGTACTTC
cdr3_aa: CASSRHRDRGREQYF
d_call: TRBD1
clone_size: NA
v_call: TRBV27
j_call: TRBJ2-7

cdr3_nt: TGTGCCAGCAGCTTCTACCTTACTAGCGGGAGTATGGCCAAAAACATTCAGTACTTC
cdr3_aa: CASSFYLTSGSMAKNIQYF
d_call: TRBD2
clone_size: NA
v_call: TRBV5-5
j_call: TRBJ2-4